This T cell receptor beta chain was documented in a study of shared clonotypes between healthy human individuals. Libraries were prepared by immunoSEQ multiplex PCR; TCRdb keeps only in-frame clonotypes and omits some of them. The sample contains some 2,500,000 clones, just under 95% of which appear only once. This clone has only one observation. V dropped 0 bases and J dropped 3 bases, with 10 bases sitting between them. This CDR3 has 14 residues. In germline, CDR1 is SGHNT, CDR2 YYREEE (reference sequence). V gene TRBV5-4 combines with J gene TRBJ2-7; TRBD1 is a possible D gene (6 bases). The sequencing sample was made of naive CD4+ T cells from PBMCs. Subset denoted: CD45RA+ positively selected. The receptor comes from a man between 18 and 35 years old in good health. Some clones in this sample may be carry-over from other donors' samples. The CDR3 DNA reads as TGTGCCAGCAGCTTGGCCCTACAGGGCTACGAGCAGTACTTC. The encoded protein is CASSLALQGYEQYF.